This T cell receptor beta chain was identified during a study of cytomegalovirus exposure and HLA in healthy donors. Study-wide findings and caveats: TCR beta sequences numbering over 15,000 were associated with HLA alleles at 0.05 false discovery rate in a later analysis.

Despite likely unrecorded immune exposures, the donors were nominally healthy at the time of sampling. Comments on this clone: The antigen is not known.

Vbeta (60) and Jbeta (13) primers were used in the PCR. Profiling relied on immunoSEQ multiplex PCR, and the TCRdb table lists in-frame clones only, not all of them. The table for this sample gives 20,000 to 25,000 clones. The CDR3 extends over 17 amino acids. CDR1 and CDR2 from the germline V gene are SGHNT and YYREEE (reference sequence). V lost 2 bases and J lost 4; bases outside the gene matches: 5. The genes are TRBV5-4 and TRBJ2-6, with TRBD1 identical over 11 bases. Sequencing input: PBMCs. This clonotype was obtained from a male donor in good health and CMV-seropositive. The CDR3 spells CASSFGTGGPGANVLTF. Written as DNA, the CDR3 is TGTGCCAGCAGCTTTGGGACAGGGGGGCCCGGGGCCAACGTCCTGACTTTC. The variable domain in full, with the rest retrieved from reference TRBV5-4 and TRBJ2-6, is ETGVTQSPTHLIKTRGQQVTLRCSSQSGHNTVSWYQQALGQGPQFIFQYYREEENGRGNFPPRFSGLQFPNYSSELNVNALELDDSALYLCASSFGTGGPGANVLTFGAGSRLTVL.